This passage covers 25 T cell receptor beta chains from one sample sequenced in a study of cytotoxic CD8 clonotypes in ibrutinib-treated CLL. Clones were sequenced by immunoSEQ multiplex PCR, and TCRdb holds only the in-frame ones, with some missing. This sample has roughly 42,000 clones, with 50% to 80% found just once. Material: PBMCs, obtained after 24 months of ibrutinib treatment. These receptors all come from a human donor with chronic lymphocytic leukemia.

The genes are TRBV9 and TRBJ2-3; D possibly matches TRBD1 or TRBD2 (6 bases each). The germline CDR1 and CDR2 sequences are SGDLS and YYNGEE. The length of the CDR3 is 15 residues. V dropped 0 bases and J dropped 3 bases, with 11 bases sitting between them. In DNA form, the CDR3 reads TGTGCCAGCAGCGTAGCGGGGGCGGGGACAGATACGCAGTATTTT. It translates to CASSVAGAGTDTQYF.

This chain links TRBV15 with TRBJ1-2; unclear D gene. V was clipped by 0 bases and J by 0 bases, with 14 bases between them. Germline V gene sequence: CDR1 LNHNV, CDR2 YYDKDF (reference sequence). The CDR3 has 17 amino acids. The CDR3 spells CATSRDRDRRANYGYTF. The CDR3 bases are TGTGCCACCAGCAGAGATCGAGACCGACGAGCTAACTATGGCTACACCTTC. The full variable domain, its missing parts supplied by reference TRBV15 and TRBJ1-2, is DAMVIQNPRYQVTQFGKPVTLSCSQTLNHNVMYWYQQKSSQAPKLLFHYYDKDFNNEADTPDNFQSRRPNTSFCFLDIRSPGLGDTAMYLCATSRDRDRRANYGYTFGSGTRLTVV.

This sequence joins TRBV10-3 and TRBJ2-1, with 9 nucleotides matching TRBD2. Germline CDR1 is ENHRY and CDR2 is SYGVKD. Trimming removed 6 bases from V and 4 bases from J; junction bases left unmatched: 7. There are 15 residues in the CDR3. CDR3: CAIRALSGGYNEQFF. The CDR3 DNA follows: TGTGCCATCAGGGCACTTAGCGGGGGATACAATGAGCAGTTCTTC.

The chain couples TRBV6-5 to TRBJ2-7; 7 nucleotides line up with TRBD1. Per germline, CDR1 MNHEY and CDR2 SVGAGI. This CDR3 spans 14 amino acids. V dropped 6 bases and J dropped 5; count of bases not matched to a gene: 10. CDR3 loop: CASRLTGNTDEQYF. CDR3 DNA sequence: TGTGCCAGCAGGCTGACAGGGAATACGGACGAGCAGTACTTC.

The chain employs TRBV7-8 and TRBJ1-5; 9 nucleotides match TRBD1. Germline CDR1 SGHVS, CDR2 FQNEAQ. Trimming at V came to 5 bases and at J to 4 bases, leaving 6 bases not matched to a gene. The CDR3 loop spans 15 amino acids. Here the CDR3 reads CASSLTGGSNQPQHF. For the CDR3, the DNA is TGTGCCAGCAGCCTTACAGGGGGCTCTAATCAGCCCCAGCATTTT.

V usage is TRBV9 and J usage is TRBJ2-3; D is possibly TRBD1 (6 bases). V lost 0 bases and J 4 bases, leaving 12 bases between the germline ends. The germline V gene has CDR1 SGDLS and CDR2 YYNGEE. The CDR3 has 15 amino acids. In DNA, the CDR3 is TGTGCCAGCAGCGTAGCTGAGGGGGTGGCAGATACGCAGTATTTT. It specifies CASSVAEGVADTQYF.

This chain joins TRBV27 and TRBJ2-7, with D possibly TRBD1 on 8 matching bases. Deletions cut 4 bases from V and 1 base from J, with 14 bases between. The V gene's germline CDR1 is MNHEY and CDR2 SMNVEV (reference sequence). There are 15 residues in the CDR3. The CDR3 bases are TGTGCCAGCAGTTCCACAGGGGGGGGGTCCTACGAGCAGTACTTC. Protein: CASSSTGGGSYEQYF.

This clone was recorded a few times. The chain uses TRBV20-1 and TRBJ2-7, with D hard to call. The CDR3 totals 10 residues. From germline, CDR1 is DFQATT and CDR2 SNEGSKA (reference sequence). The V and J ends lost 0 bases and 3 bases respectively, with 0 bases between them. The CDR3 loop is CSARDYEQYF. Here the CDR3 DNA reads TGCAGTGCTAGAGACTACGAGCAGTACTTC.

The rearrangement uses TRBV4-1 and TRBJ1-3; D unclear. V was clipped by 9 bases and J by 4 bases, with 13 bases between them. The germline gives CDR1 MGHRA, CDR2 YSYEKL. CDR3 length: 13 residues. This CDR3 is CASRATAGNTIYF. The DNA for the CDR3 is TGCGCCAGTCGGGCCACAGCGGGAAACACCATATATTTT.

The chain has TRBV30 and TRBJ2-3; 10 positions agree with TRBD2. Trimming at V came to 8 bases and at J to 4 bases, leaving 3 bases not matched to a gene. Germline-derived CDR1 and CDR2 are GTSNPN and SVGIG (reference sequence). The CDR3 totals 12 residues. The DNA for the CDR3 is TGTGCCCGCGGGACTAGCGCAGATACGCAGTATTTT. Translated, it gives CARGTSADTQYF.

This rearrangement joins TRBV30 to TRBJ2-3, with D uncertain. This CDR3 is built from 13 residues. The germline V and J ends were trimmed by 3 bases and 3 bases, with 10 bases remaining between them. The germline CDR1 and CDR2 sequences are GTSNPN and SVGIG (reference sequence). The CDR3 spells CAWSPIVTDTQYF. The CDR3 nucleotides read TGTGCCTGGAGCCCGATAGTAACAGATACGCAGTATTTT.

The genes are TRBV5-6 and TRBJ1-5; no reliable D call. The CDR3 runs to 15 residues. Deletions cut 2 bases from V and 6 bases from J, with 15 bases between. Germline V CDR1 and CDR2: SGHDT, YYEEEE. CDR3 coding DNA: TGTGCCAGCAGCTTTTTTACGGGGAATCGTCAGCCCCAGCATTTT. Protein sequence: CASSFFTGNRQPQHF. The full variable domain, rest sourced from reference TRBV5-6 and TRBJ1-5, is DAGVTQSPTHLIKTRGQQVTLRCSPKSGHDTVSWYQQALGQGPQFIFQYYEEEERQRGNFPDRFSGHQFPNYSSELNVNALLLGDSALYLCASSFFTGNRQPQHFGDGTRLSIL.

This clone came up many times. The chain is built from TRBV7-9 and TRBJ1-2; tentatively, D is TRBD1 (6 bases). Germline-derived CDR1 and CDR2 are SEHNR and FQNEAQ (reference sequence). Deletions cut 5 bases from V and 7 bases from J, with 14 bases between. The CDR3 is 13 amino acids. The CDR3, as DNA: TGTGCCAGCAGCCGGGAGGGGGGCACTGGCTACACCTTC. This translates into CASSREGGTGYTF.

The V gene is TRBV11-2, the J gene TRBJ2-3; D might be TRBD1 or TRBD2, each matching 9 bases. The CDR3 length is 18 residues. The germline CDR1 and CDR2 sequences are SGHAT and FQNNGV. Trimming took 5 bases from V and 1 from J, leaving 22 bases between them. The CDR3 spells CASSRDRVLAGRTDTQYF. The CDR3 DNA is TGTGCCAGCAGCCGGGACAGGGTACTAGCGGGCCGCACAGATACGCAGTATTTT.

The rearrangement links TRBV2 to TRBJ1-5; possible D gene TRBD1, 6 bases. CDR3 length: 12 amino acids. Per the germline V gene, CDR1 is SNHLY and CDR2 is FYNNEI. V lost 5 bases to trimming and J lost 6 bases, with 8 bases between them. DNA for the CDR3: TGTGCCAGCAGTAAAGGGGGTCAGCCCCAGCATTTT. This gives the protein CASSKGGQPQHF.

The CDR3 DNA reads as TGTGCCAGCAGGCAGGGATCTTTTAACTATGGCTACACCTTC. This sequence encodes CASRQGSFNYGYTF. The V call is TRBV28, the J call TRBJ1-2; D might be TRBD1 (5 bases). This CDR3 is 14 amino acids long. Germline V gives CDR1 MDHEN, CDR2 SYDVKM. Trimming pared 6 bases from V and 1 base from J, leaving 12 bases between.

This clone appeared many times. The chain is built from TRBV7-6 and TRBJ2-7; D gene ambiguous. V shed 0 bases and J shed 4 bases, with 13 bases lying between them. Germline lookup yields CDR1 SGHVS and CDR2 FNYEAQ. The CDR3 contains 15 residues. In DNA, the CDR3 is TGTGCCAGCAGCTTAGCCCTCGGCGACCTATACGAGCAGTACTTC. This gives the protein CASSLALGDLYEQYF.

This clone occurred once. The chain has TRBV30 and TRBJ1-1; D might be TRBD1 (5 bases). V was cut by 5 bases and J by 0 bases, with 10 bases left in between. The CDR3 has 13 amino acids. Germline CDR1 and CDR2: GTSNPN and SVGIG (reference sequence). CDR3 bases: TGTGCCTGGGGGGGTTTGCTGAACACTGAAGCTTTCTTT. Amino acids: CAWGGLLNTEAFF.

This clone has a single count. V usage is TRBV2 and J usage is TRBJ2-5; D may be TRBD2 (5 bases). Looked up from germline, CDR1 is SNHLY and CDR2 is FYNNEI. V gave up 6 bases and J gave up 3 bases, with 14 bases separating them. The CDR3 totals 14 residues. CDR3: CASSLGTREETQYF. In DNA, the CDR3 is TGTGCCAGCAGCCTCGGCACGAGGGAAGAGACCCAGTACTTC.

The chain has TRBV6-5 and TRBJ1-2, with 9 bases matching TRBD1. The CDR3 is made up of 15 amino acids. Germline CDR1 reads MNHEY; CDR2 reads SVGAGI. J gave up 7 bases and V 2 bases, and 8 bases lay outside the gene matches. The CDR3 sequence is CASSYLRDRDRGYTF. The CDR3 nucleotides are TGTGCCAGCAGTTACCTCCGGGACAGGGACCGTGGCTACACCTTC.

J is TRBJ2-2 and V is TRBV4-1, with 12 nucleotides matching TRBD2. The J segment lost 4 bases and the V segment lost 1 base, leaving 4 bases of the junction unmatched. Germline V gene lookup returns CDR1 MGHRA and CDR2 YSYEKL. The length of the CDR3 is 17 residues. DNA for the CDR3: TGCGCCAGCAGCCAAGGGCCGGGACTAGCGGGCACCGGGGAGCTGTTTTTT. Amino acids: CASSQGPGLAGTGELFF.

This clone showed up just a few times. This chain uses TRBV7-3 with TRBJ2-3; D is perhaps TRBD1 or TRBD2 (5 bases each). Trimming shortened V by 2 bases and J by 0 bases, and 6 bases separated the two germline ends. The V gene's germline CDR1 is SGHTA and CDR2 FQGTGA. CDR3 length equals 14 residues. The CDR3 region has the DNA TGTGCCAGCAGCTTATGGGACAGCACAGATACGCAGTATTTT. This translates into CASSLWDSTDTQYF.

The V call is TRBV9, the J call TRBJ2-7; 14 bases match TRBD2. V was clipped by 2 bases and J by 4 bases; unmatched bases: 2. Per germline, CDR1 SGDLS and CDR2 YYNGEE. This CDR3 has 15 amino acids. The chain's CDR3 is CASSVGTSGGYEQYF. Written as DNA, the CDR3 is TGTGCCAGCAGCGTCGGGACTAGCGGGGGTTACGAGCAGTACTTC.

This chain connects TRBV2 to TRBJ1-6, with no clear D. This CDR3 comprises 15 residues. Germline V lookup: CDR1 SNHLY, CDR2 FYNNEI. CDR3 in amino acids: CAKQSGSSYNSPLHF. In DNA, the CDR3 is TGTGCAAAGCAGTCCGGAAGCTCCTATAATTCACCCCTCCACTTT.

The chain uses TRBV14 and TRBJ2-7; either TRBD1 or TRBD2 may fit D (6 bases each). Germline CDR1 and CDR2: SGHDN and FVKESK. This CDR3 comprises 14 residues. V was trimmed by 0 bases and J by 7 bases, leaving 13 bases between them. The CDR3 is CASSQDRGGGEQYF. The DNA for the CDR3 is TGTGCCAGCAGCCAAGACAGGGGCGGAGGGGAGCAGTACTTC.